One sample yielded the 23 T cell receptor beta chains listed below, sequenced in a study of T-cell memory formation after mild COVID-19. TCRdb analysed the 5' RACE reads with MiXCR anew, one entry per CDR3 protein. This sample has about 400,000 distinct CDR3 sequences, with roughly 18% found just once. Sequenced material: PBMCs or a T cell subset sorted from them (not recorded which). Source of these receptors: a man between 18 and 35 years old who had mild COVID-19 (a few samples of this study predate the infection). Cell type and time point are not known.

The rearrangement uses TRBV6-6 and TRBJ1-1; no clear D gene. The V gene's germline CDR1 is MNHNY and CDR2 SVGAGI (reference sequence). CDR3 length: 14 amino acids. The ends were cut back, 0 bases at V and 0 bases at J, with 5 bases in the middle. Here the CDR3 DNA reads TGTGCCAGCAGTTACTCTGCTTTGAACACTGAAGCTTTCTTT. Protein sequence: CASSYSALNTEAFF.

The chain uses TRBV6-5 and TRBJ1-4; TRBD1 aligns across 8 bases. CDR1 and CDR2 (germline): MNHEY, SVGAGI. Trimming took 2 bases from V and 8 from J; bases not matched to a gene: 4. The CDR3 has 14 amino acids. The CDR3 here is CASSYGRGREKLFF. The CDR3 DNA is TGTGCCAGCAGTTACGGCAGGGGGCGGGAAAAACTGTTTTTT.

This clonotype has a handful of counts. This sequence joins TRBV9 and TRBJ2-7, with D perhaps TRBD2 (7 bases). CDR3 length: 14 amino acids. Germline-derived CDR1 and CDR2 are SGDLS and YYNGEE. The V end lost 4 bases, the J end lost 6 bases, and 17 bases lay between the germline ends. The CDR3 region has the DNA TGTGCCAGCAGCCCTCCGGGGGGCAGTAGCGAGCAGTACTTC. As protein: CASSPPGGSSEQYF.

The V and J genes are TRBV5-1 and TRBJ1-6; D gene ambiguous. Per the germline V gene, CDR1 is SGHRS and CDR2 is YFSETQ. The CDR3 spans 15 residues. Trimming cost V 4 bases and J 10 bases, with 18 bases left between them. The CDR3 spells CASSESGRVGSPLHF. The CDR3 bases are TGCGCCAGCAGCGAAAGCGGGCGGGTGGGATCACCCCTCCACTTT. The variable domain in full, with the rest retrieved from reference TRBV5-1 and TRBJ1-6, is KAGVTQTPRYLIKTRGQQVTLSCSPISGHRSVSWYQQTPGQGLQFLFEYFSETQRNKGNFPGRFSGRQFSNSRSEMNVSTLELGDSALYLCASSESGRVGSPLHFGNGTRLTVT.

The rearrangement joins TRBV6-6 to TRBJ2-7; D may correspond to TRBD1 or TRBD2 (7 bases each). Trimming left V 3 bases short and J 1 base short, with 22 bases between. This CDR3 is built from 18 residues. Per the germline V gene, CDR1 is MNHNY and CDR2 is SVGAGI (reference sequence). CDR3 sequence reads: CASSYGGAQGKISYEQYF. CDR3 DNA: TGTGCCAGCAGTTATGGGGGGGCACAGGGGAAAATATCCTACGAGCAGTACTTC.

The chain recombines TRBV20-1 with TRBJ1-1; the D gene is possibly TRBD1 (6 bases). CDR3 size: 17 residues. V was pared by 3 bases and J by 1 base, with 21 bases between. Germline CDR1 DFQATT, CDR2 SNEGSKA (reference sequence). The CDR3 loop is CSARGRFSPGANTEAFF. CDR3 sequence (DNA): TGCAGTGCTAGGGGCAGATTCTCACCGGGGGCGAACACTGAAGCTTTCTTT.

This clonotype has a count of ten or more. The chain uses TRBV20-1 and TRBJ2-5; 8 bases fit TRBD2. Germline trimming cut 1 base from V and 6 bases from J; bases unmatched to any gene: 4. Germline loops: CDR1 DFQATT, CDR2 SNEGSKA (reference sequence). The CDR3 has 13 amino acids. CDR3 in amino acids: CSARAAGAKTQYF. CDR3 sequence (DNA): TGCAGTGCTAGAGCAGCGGGGGCCAAGACCCAGTACTTC.

The rearrangement uses TRBV4-1 and TRBJ1-6, with 8 bases identical to TRBD1. This CDR3 has 14 residues. The junction had 4 bases not matched to a gene; V was cut back by 0 bases and J by 12 bases. The germline V gene has CDR1 MGHRA and CDR2 YSYEKL. The CDR3 region is CASSQDGTGQPLHF. The CDR3 nucleotides read TGCGCCAGCAGCCAAGATGGGACAGGCCAACCCCTCCACTTT.

This chain joins TRBV25-1 and TRBJ2-1; D remains unclear. Trimming pared 1 base from V and 7 bases from J, leaving 8 bases between. CDR3 length: 13 amino acids. Germline lookup yields CDR1 MGHDK and CDR2 SYGVNS. CDR3 residues: CASSEWASNEQFF. The CDR3 DNA sequence: TGTGCCAGCAGTGAATGGGCGTCAAATGAGCAGTTCTTC.

The table lists this clonotype with a few counts. This chain uses TRBV12-3 or TRBV12-4 with TRBJ1-4; 7 positions agree with TRBD1. V shed 5 bases and J 5 bases; nucleotides not matched to a gene: 8. This CDR3 is built from 15 residues. The CDR3 sequence: CASSTWARGNEKLFF. The DNA for the CDR3 is TGTGCCAGCAGTACTTGGGCCAGGGGGAATGAAAAACTGTTTTTT.

There are a few counts of this clonotype. The chain combines TRBV27 with TRBJ2-1, with a tentative D call TRBD2 (6 bases). Trimming took off 7 bases at V and 5 bases at J, with 18 bases between the two ends. The CDR3 runs to 15 residues. Germline V gene sequence: CDR1 MNHEY, CDR2 SMNVEV (reference sequence). For the CDR3, the DNA is TGTGCCAGCACGCGGGCGGGGAAACTCCACAATGAGCAGTTCTTC. This encodes CASTRAGKLHNEQFF.

Notes on this clonotype: A read error is likely, as this CDR3 ends without the conserved phenylalanine or tryptophan. Because the CDR3's place on the DNA is in doubt, the DNA is left out and the CDR3 is given as listed by TCRdb. The chain is built from TRBV3-1 and TRBJ2-1; the table's D gene call, TRBD1, was not cross checked with the DNA. Inclusive of both ends, the CDR3 amounts to 13 amino acids. Germline CDR1 reads LGHDT; CDR2 reads YNNKEL (reference sequence). CDR3 residues: CASSQTLGDRWFL.

The chain is built from TRBV12-3 or TRBV12-4 and TRBJ2-2; D gene uncertain. The CDR3 is 14 residues long. Trimming took 6 bases from V and 4 from J, leaving 12 bases between them. The CDR3 here is CASSPWLSTGELFF. The CDR3 coding sequence is TGTGCCAGCAGCCCGTGGTTGTCCACCGGGGAGCTGTTTTTT.

This clonotype was detected only a few times. The rearrangement joins TRBV5-8 to TRBJ2-7, with 8 bases matching TRBD2. The length of the CDR3 is 15 residues. Germline CDR1 reads SGHTS; CDR2 reads YDEGEE. With 0 bases clipped from V and 4 bases from J, the junction kept 6 bases outside the gene matches. The CDR3 spells CASSLGAGGGYEQYF. CDR3 nucleotides: TGTGCCAGCAGCTTGGGCGCAGGCGGGGGGTACGAGCAGTACTTC. Variable domain in full (rest from reference TRBV5-8 and TRBJ2-7): EAGVTQSPTHLIKTRGQQATLRCSPISGHTSVYWYQQALGLGLQFLLWYDEGEERNRGNFPPRFSGRQFPNYSSELNVNALELEDSALYLCASSLGAGGGYEQYFGPGTRLTVT.

In this sample, this clonotype turned up many times. The V call is TRBV7-6, the J call TRBJ2-7, with 7 positions matching TRBD1. V gave up 5 bases and J gave up 2 bases; unmatched junction bases: 9. CDR3 length: 15 amino acids. The germline V gene encodes CDR1 SGHVS and CDR2 FNYEAQ. The DNA for the CDR3 is TGTGCCAGCAGCCCCGTGACAGGGCGTACCTACGAGCAGTACTTC. This encodes CASSPVTGRTYEQYF. Supplemented by reference TRBV7-6 and TRBJ2-7, the full variable domain reads GAGVSQSPRYKVTKRGQDVALRCDPISGHVSLYWYRQALGQGPEFLTYFNYEAQQDKSGLPNDRFSAERPEGSISTLTIQRTEQRDSAMYRCASSPVTGRTYEQYFGPGTRLTVT.

The CDR3 region is CASSQSSRPNSYEQYV. The CDR3 coding sequence is TGCGCCAGCAGTCAATCAAGCAGACCGAACTCCTACGAGCAGTACGTC. The V gene is TRBV23-1, the J gene TRBJ2-7; no clear D. TRBV23-1 qualifies as an ORF whose function is uncertain. The CDR3 has 16 residues. Trimming removed 0 bases at V and 0 bases at J, with 12 bases between.

The chain couples TRBV6-2 or TRBV6-3 to TRBJ2-7; D possibly corresponds to TRBD1 (6 bases). There are 14 residues in the CDR3. The germline V and J ends were trimmed by 3 bases and 6 bases, with 15 bases remaining between them. CDR1 is MNHEY, CDR2 SVGEGT, per germline. CDR3 sequence (DNA): TGTGCCAGCAGTTATATGCAGAGAGGGGGCGAGCAGTACGTC. Amino acids: CASSYMQRGGEQYV.

A word on this clonotype: Germline and junction disagree at one end, which may indicate a read error. The chain couples TRBV4-2 to TRBJ1-5; D remains ambiguous. Germline V gives CDR1 LGHNA, CDR2 YNFKEQ. The length of the CDR3 is 18 residues. The CDR3 is CPSSQDPPTDVSNQPQHF. As DNA, the CDR3 is TGTCCCAGCAGCCAAGATCCCCCTACTGATGTTAGCAATCAGCCCCAGCATTTT.

The chain recombines TRBV5-1 with TRBJ2-7; TRBD1 aligns across 8 bases. Germline V lookup: CDR1 SGHRS, CDR2 YFSETQ. CDR3 length equals 15 residues. V dropped 1 base and J dropped 2; count of bases not matched to a gene: 5. CDR3 sequence reads: CASSLSQGATYEQYF. The CDR3 nucleotides are TGCGCCAGCAGCTTGTCGCAGGGGGCGACCTACGAGCAGTACTTC.

The chain combines TRBV7-3 with TRBJ2-1; TRBD1 matches 7 bases. Germline CDR1 reads SGHTA; CDR2 reads FQGTGA. V lost 3 bases and J lost 7; bases outside the gene matches: 3. CDR3 length equals 13 residues. The chain's CDR3 is CASSFIQGNEQFF. CDR3 sequence (DNA): TGTGCCAGCAGCTTTATACAGGGGAATGAGCAGTTCTTC.

The genes are TRBV12-3 or TRBV12-4 and TRBJ2-1, with 9 nucleotides matching TRBD2. This CDR3 has 15 amino acids. The J segment lost 6 bases and the V segment lost 3 bases, leaving 6 bases of the junction unmatched. The CDR3 here is CASSFRLAGFNEQFF. For the CDR3, the DNA is TGTGCCAGCAGTTTTCGGCTAGCGGGGTTCAATGAGCAGTTCTTC.

V and J are TRBV7-9 and TRBJ1-5; TRBD1 is a possible D gene (6 bases). The CDR3 contains 14 residues. The germline gives CDR1 SEHNR, CDR2 FQNEAQ (reference sequence). Trimming removed 5 bases at V and 9 bases at J, with 17 bases between. Written as DNA, the CDR3 is TGTGCCAGCAGCCCAGGGACACATGGTACGCCCCAGCATTTT. Protein product: CASSPGTHGTPQHF.

Comment on this clonotype: As the CDR3 is not closed by the conserved phenylalanine or tryptophan, this likely results from a read error. This chain joins TRBV10-3 and TRBJ2-5, with 10 positions matching TRBD1. The germline gives CDR1 ENHRY, CDR2 SYGVKD. The CDR3 length is 15 residues. V shed 3 bases and J 2 bases; nucleotides not matched to a gene: 3. The CDR3 DNA is TGTGCCATCAGTGATGGGGGACAGGGGCAAGAGACCCAGTACTTA. Amino acid sequence: CAISDGGQGQETQYL.